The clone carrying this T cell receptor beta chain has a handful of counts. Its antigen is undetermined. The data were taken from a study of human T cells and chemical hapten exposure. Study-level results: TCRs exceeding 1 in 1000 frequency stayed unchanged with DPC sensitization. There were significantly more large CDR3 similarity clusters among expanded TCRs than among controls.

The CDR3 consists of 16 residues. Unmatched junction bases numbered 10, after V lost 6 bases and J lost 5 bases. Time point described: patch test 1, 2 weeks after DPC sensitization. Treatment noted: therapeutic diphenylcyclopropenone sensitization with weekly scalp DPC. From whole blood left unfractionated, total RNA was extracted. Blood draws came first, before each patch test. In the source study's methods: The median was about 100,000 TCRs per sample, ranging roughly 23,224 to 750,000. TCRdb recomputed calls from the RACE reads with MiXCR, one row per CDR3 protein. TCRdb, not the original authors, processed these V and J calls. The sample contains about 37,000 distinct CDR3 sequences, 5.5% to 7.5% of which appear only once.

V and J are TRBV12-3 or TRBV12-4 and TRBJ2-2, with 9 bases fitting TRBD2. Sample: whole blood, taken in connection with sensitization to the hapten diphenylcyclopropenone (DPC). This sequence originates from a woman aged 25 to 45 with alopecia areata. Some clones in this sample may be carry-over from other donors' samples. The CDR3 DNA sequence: TGTGCCAGCAGGGGACTAGCTGGAGCCCTGACCGGGGAGCTGTTTTTT. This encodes CASRGLAGALTGELFF.